This is a list of T cell receptor beta chains from one sample in a study of cytomegalovirus exposure and HLA in healthy donors. Sequencing used immunoSEQ multiplex PCR; TCRdb keeps in-frame clones, though not all of them. The table shows about 200,000 clones, with over 75% occurring only once. Material for sequencing was PBMCs. All receptors derive from a woman in her forties or fifties in good health and CMV-seronegative. Each CDR3 is given with its conserved first and last residue. Each record gives: J gene, clone size, V gene, CDR3 protein. The size of a clone is reported for some rows only, either as once, few or many, or as a class for expanded clones.

>TRBJ2-1|.|TRBV2
CASSELAGVGNEQFF
>TRBJ2-3|.|TRBV5-6
CASSQGLAGTDTQYF
>TRBJ2-3|.|TRBV2
CASRTGTSGYSTDTQYF
>TRBJ1-2|once|TRBV11-1
CASSLVSLNYGYTF
>TRBJ2-7|.|TRBV10-3
CAISGPQAGVGEQYF
>TRBJ1-3|.|TRBV30
CAWRTLGGNTIYF
>.|few|TRBV19
CASSLSRGAPSEQYF
>TRBJ2-1|.|TRBV27
CASRFSAGAYNEQFF
>TRBJ2-5|.|TRBV5-5
CASSFPGGGETQYF
>TRBJ2-2|.|TRBV4-1
CASSQSTDRGANTGELFF
>TRBJ2-7|.|TRBV6-5
CASIENGRPHEQYF
>TRBJ1-2|.|TRBV7-9
CASSFTNRDDGYTF
>TRBJ2-2|few|TRBV5-1
CASSLASSANTGELFF
>TRBJ2-7|.|TRBV9
CASSPREGRPYEQYF
>TRBJ2-5|.|TRBV4-2
CASSPTTSLETQYF
>.|few|TRBV10-1
CASSEPGTGGHEQYF
>TRBJ2-1|.|TRBV7-2
CASSLEGTSYRFF
>TRBJ1-3|.|TRBV11-2
CASSLQQGVPGNTIYF
>.|once|TRBV19
CASSQGQGHPYEQYF
>TRBJ2-7|few|TRBV7-9
CASSSAWGQEFYEQYF
>TRBJ1-1|medium-sized|TRBV4-1
CASSNLQGGAEAFF
>TRBJ1-2|.|TRBV4-2
CASSHEGQGGRGYTF